The rows below give T cell receptor beta chains drawn from one sample of a study of beta chain features in type 1 diabetes. Assay used: immunoSEQ multiplex PCR; TCRdb lists only in-frame clones, some missing. Found here are almost 250,000 clones, around an eighth of them singletons; the top ten hold roughly 0.028%. The sequenced material came from naive CD4+ T cells from blood. These receptors all stem from a woman aged 40 to 50 in good health. Both conserved end residues are part of each CDR3. D genes are given only for firm matches. The size entry is marked missing in some rows and otherwise reads once, few, many or a size class.

j_gene: TRBJ2-3
abundance: few
v_gene: TRBV12-5
d_gene: NA
CDR3aa: CASGLPTGYATDTQYF
CDR3nt: TGTGCTAGTGGTCTCCCCACAGGGTATGCCACAGATACGCAGTATTTT

j_gene: TRBJ2-7
abundance: few
v_gene: TRBV27
d_gene: TRBD1
CDR3aa: CASSWDRAYEQYF
CDR3nt: TGTGCCAGCAGTTGGGACAGGGCCTACGAGCAGTACTTC

j_gene: TRBJ1-1
abundance: few
v_gene: TRBV7-2
d_gene: TRBD1
CDR3aa: CASRRQGASWAFF
CDR3nt: TGTGCCAGCAGAAGACAGGGGGCGAGTTGGGCTTTCTTT

j_gene: TRBJ2-1
abundance: NA
v_gene: TRBV5-1
d_gene: NA
CDR3aa: CASSTRDIEQFF
CDR3nt: TGCGCCAGCAGCACCCGGGACATTGAGCAGTTCTTC

j_gene: TRBJ2-7
abundance: NA
v_gene: TRBV7-9
d_gene: NA
CDR3aa: CASSLLGPVYEQYF
CDR3nt: TGTGCCAGCAGCTTATTGGGGCCTGTGTACGAGCAGTACTTC

j_gene: TRBJ2-7
abundance: NA
v_gene: TRBV2
d_gene: NA
CDR3aa: CASSFTYEQYF
CDR3nt: TGTGCCAGCAGTTTCACCTACGAGCAGTACTTC

j_gene: TRBJ1-5
abundance: NA
v_gene: TRBV7-2
d_gene: NA
CDR3aa: CASSLTGPDQPQHF
CDR3nt: TGTGCCAGCAGCTTGACAGGACCTGATCAGCCCCAGCATTTT

j_gene: TRBJ2-3
abundance: few
v_gene: TRBV9
d_gene: TRBD1
CDR3aa: CASSEGGRGVADTQYF
CDR3nt: TGTGCCAGCAGTGAAGGGGGCCGAGGAGTTGCAGATACGCAGTATTTT

j_gene: TRBJ1-1
abundance: few
v_gene: TRBV11-2
d_gene: NA
CDR3aa: CASSPQNTEAFF
CDR3nt: TGTGCCAGCAGCCCCCAGAACACTGAAGCTTTCTTT

j_gene: TRBJ1-5
abundance: few
v_gene: TRBV7-2
d_gene: NA
CDR3aa: CASSLTGISNQPQHF
CDR3nt: TGTGCCAGCAGCTTAACGGGTATTAGCAATCAGCCCCAGCATTTT

j_gene: TRBJ2-2
abundance: NA
v_gene: TRBV2
d_gene: NA
CDR3aa: CASRHLAGHNTGELFF
CDR3nt: TGTGCCAGCAGGCATCTGGCGGGGCACAACACCGGGGAGCTGTTTTTT

j_gene: TRBJ2-1
abundance: NA
v_gene: TRBV5-1
d_gene: NA
CDR3aa: CASRTGYNEQFF
CDR3nt: TGCGCCAGCAGAACGGGTTACAATGAGCAGTTCTTC

j_gene: TRBJ2-2
abundance: NA
v_gene: TRBV10-2
d_gene: NA
CDR3aa: CASIPPQGNTGELFF
CDR3nt: TGCGCCAGCATACCCCCACAGGGGAACACCGGGGAGCTGTTTTTT

j_gene: TRBJ2-1
abundance: NA
v_gene: TRBV19
d_gene: NA
CDR3aa: CASSIGTAFWDEQFF
CDR3nt: TGTGCCAGTAGTATAGGGACAGCCTTCTGGGATGAGCAGTTCTTC

j_gene: TRBJ1-3
abundance: few
v_gene: TRBV12-5
d_gene: TRBD1
CDR3aa: CASGSGTGAGNTIYF
CDR3nt: TGTGCTAGTGGTTCGGGGACAGGGGCTGGAAACACCATATATTTT

j_gene: TRBJ2-1
abundance: few
v_gene: TRBV5-1
d_gene: TRBD1
CDR3aa: CASSRTGGQGSYNEQFF
CDR3nt: TGCGCCAGCAGCCGGACTGGGGGACAGGGTTCCTACAATGAGCAGTTCTTC

j_gene: TRBJ2-7
abundance: NA
v_gene: TRBV19
d_gene: NA
CDR3aa: CASAGPYYEQYF
CDR3nt: TGTGCTAGCGCCGGGCCCTACTACGAGCAGTACTTC

j_gene: TRBJ2-2
abundance: few
v_gene: TRBV7-7
d_gene: NA
CDR3aa: CASSKGATGELFF
CDR3nt: TGTGCCAGCAGTAAGGGAGCCACCGGGGAGCTGTTTTTT

j_gene: TRBJ1-5
abundance: NA
v_gene: TRBV4-2
d_gene: NA
CDR3aa: CASSPEFQQRNQPQHF
CDR3nt: TGTGCCAGCAGCCCTGAATTTCAACAGCGCAATCAGCCCCAGCATTTT

j_gene: TRBJ1-1
abundance: few
v_gene: TRBV29-1
d_gene: NA
CDR3aa: CSVGTGGPNTEAFF
CDR3nt: TGCAGCGTGGGGACCGGGGGGCCGAACACTGAAGCTTTCTTT

j_gene: TRBJ1-6
abundance: few
v_gene: TRBV6-6
d_gene: TRBD1
CDR3aa: CASRLGTGRLSPLHF
CDR3nt: TGTGCCAGCAGGTTGGGGACAGGAAGGTTATCACCCCTCCACTTT

j_gene: TRBJ2-7
abundance: NA
v_gene: TRBV4-3
d_gene: NA
CDR3aa: CASSQGRDSLYEQYF
CDR3nt: TGCGCCAGCAGCCAAGGGCGGGACAGCCTCTACGAGCAGTACTTC

j_gene: TRBJ2-2
abundance: NA
v_gene: TRBV29-1
d_gene: NA
CDR3aa: CSALGQLNTGELFF
CDR3nt: TGCAGCGCTTTAGGACAGCTCAACACCGGGGAGCTGTTTTTT

j_gene: TRBJ2-3
abundance: few
v_gene: TRBV6-5
d_gene: TRBD2
CDR3aa: CASSLLAGGPTDTQYF
CDR3nt: TGTGCCAGCAGTTTACTAGCGGGGGGGCCCACAGATACGCAGTATTTT

j_gene: TRBJ2-3
abundance: many
v_gene: TRBV5-4
d_gene: NA
CDR3aa: CASSLDSRGGTDTQYF
CDR3nt: TGTGCCAGCAGCTTGGATTCGCGAGGTGGCACAGATACGCAGTATTTT

j_gene: TRBJ2-7
abundance: NA
v_gene: TRBV27
d_gene: NA
CDR3aa: CASSPLTESYEQYF
CDR3nt: TGTGCCAGCAGTCCCCTGACAGAGTCCTACGAGCAGTACTTC

j_gene: TRBJ1-1
abundance: NA
v_gene: TRBV7-2
d_gene: NA
CDR3aa: CASSLMGLNTEAFF
CDR3nt: TGTGCCAGCAGTTTAATGGGCTTGAACACTGAAGCTTTCTTT

j_gene: TRBJ2-3
abundance: few
v_gene: TRBV18
d_gene: NA
CDR3aa: CASSTNVDTQYF
CDR3nt: TGTGCCAGCTCAACAAACGTGGATACGCAGTATTTT

j_gene: TRBJ2-7
abundance: NA
v_gene: TRBV4-1
d_gene: TRBD2
CDR3aa: CASSQGLTSGASYEQYF
CDR3nt: TGCGCCAGCAGCCAAGGCCTAACTAGCGGGGCCTCCTACGAGCAGTACTTC

j_gene: TRBJ2-2
abundance: NA
v_gene: TRBV5-4
d_gene: NA
CDR3aa: CASSLGVASKNTGELFF
CDR3nt: TGTGCCAGCAGCTTGGGGGTAGCGTCAAAAAACACCGGGGAGCTGTTTTTT

j_gene: TRBJ1-1
abundance: few
v_gene: TRBV7-9
d_gene: NA
CDR3aa: CASNQRGEAFF
CDR3nt: TGTGCCAGCAATCAGAGGGGGGAAGCTTTCTTT

j_gene: TRBJ1-2
abundance: NA
v_gene: TRBV14
d_gene: NA
CDR3aa: CASSLRQHNYGYTF
CDR3nt: TGTGCCAGCAGCCTTAGACAGCACAACTATGGCTACACCTTC

j_gene: TRBJ2-5
abundance: few
v_gene: TRBV5-4
d_gene: NA
CDR3aa: CASSHPTTQETQYF
CDR3nt: TGTGCCAGCAGTCACCCTACTACACAAGAGACCCAGTACTTC

j_gene: TRBJ2-7
abundance: NA
v_gene: TRBV7-2
d_gene: TRBD1
CDR3aa: CASSRDRDYEQYF
CDR3nt: TGTGCCAGCAGCCGGGACAGGGACTACGAGCAGTACTTC

j_gene: TRBJ1-2
abundance: NA
v_gene: TRBV28
d_gene: TRBD1
CDR3aa: CASSLGQLVYGYTF
CDR3nt: TGTGCCAGCAGTTTGGGACAGCTCGTCTATGGCTACACCTTC

j_gene: TRBJ1-5
abundance: few
v_gene: TRBV2
d_gene: NA
CDR3aa: CASSVGGLGNQPQHF
CDR3nt: TGTGCCAGCAGTGTAGGGGGTTTAGGCAATCAGCCCCAGCATTTT

j_gene: TRBJ2-2
abundance: NA
v_gene: TRBV19
d_gene: NA
CDR3aa: CASSIQANTGELFF
CDR3nt: TGTGCCAGTAGTATACAGGCGAACACCGGGGAGCTGTTTTTT

j_gene: TRBJ2-3
abundance: once
v_gene: TRBV7-2
d_gene: NA
CDR3aa: CASSLARVDTQYF
CDR3nt: TGTGCCAGCAGCTTAGCTCGAGTAGATACGCAGTATTTT

j_gene: TRBJ2-7
abundance: NA
v_gene: TRBV6-1
d_gene: NA
CDR3aa: CASSESSRYEQYF
CDR3nt: TGTGCCAGCAGTGAGTCCTCCCGCTACGAGCAGTACTTC

j_gene: TRBJ1-6
abundance: NA
v_gene: TRBV19
d_gene: NA
CDR3aa: CATQDQGYSPLHF
CDR3nt: TGTGCCACTCAAGACCAGGGTTACTCACCCCTCCACTTT

j_gene: TRBJ2-3
abundance: few
v_gene: TRBV5-1
d_gene: TRBD1
CDR3aa: CASSFPGTETDTQYF
CDR3nt: TGCGCCAGCAGCTTCCCCGGGACAGAAACAGATACGCAGTATTTT

j_gene: TRBJ2-7
abundance: NA
v_gene: TRBV20-1
d_gene: NA
CDR3aa: CSATDTYEQYF
CDR3nt: TGCAGTGCCACGGACACCTACGAGCAGTACTTC

j_gene: TRBJ1-2
abundance: few
v_gene: TRBV19
d_gene: TRBD1
CDR3aa: CASSPTGVGYYGYTF
CDR3nt: TGTGCCAGTAGTCCCACAGGGGTGGGGTACTATGGCTACACCTTC

j_gene: TRBJ2-1
abundance: NA
v_gene: TRBV13
d_gene: TRBD2
CDR3aa: CASSGAGKWTSGGAYNEQFF
CDR3nt: TGTGCCAGCAGCGGGGCCGGAAAATGGACTAGCGGGGGGGCCTACAATGAGCAGTTCTTC

j_gene: TRBJ2-4
abundance: many
v_gene: TRBV25-1
d_gene: NA
CDR3aa: CASSELPDSRQYF
CDR3nt: TGTGCCAGCAGTGAACTCCCCGACAGTAGGCAGTACTTC

j_gene: TRBJ1-2
abundance: few
v_gene: TRBV6-1
d_gene: NA
CDR3aa: CASSERQYGYTF
CDR3nt: TGTGCCAGCAGTGAAAGACAATATGGCTACACCTTC

j_gene: TRBJ1-2
abundance: NA
v_gene: TRBV7-8
d_gene: TRBD1
CDR3aa: CASSSQTGGYGYTF
CDR3nt: TGTGCCAGCAGCTCACAGACAGGGGGATATGGCTACACCTTC

j_gene: TRBJ1-1
abundance: NA
v_gene: TRBV19
d_gene: TRBD1
CDR3aa: CASSPTLGTGALNTEAFF
CDR3nt: TGTGCCAGTAGTCCTACCCTCGGGACAGGGGCCTTGAACACTGAAGCTTTCTTT

j_gene: TRBJ1-1
abundance: few
v_gene: TRBV18
d_gene: NA
CDR3aa: CASSTTKNTEAFF
CDR3nt: TGTGCCAGCTCAACTACCAAGAACACTGAAGCTTTCTTT